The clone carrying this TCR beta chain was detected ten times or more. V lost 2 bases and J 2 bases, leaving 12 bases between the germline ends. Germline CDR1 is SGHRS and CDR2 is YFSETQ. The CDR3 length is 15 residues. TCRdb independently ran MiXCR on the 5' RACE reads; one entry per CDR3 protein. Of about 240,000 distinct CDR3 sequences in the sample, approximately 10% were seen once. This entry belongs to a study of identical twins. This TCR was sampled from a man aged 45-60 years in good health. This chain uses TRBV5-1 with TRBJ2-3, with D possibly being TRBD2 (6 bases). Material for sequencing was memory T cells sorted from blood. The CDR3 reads CASSLMGGSTDTQYF. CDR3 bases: TGCGCCAGCAGCTTAATGGGGGGTTCCACAGATACGCAGTATTTT.